These T cell receptor beta chains were read from a single sample in a study of T cell changes during pregnancy in multiple sclerosis. Clones were sequenced by immunoSEQ multiplex PCR, and TCRdb holds only the in-frame ones, with some missing. The table has 45,000 to 55,000 clones, 80% to 95% seen once. The sample consisted of peripheral blood, taken in the third trimester of pregnancy. The receptors were sampled from a female donor with multiple sclerosis, enrolled in a pregnancy study. Both conserved end residues are part of each CDR3. The D gene is left open where the match is weak. A clone size is listed for some rows: how often the clone was seen (once, few, many), or a class if it is expanded.

clone_size	j_call	d_call	v_call	cdr3_length	cdr3_nt	cdr3_aa
NA	TRBJ1-5	NA	TRBV6-1	14	TGTGCCAGCACCTCCTCAGGGGGCAATCAGCCCCAGCATTTT	CASTSSGGNQPQHF
once	TRBJ2-5	NA	TRBV5-6	15	TGTGCCAGCAGCCCTTGGCTAGCTACCAAGGAGACCCAGTACTTC	CASSPWLATKETQYF
NA	TRBJ1-2	TRBD1	TRBV6-5	15	TGTGCCAGCAGTTACGGGACAGGGGGTGAATATGGCTACACCTTC	CASSYGTGGEYGYTF
NA	TRBJ2-1	TRBD1	TRBV4-2	16	TGTGCCAGCAGCCAGGCCGGGACAGTCTCCTACAATGAGCAGTTCTTC	CASSQAGTVSYNEQFF
NA	TRBJ2-1	TRBD2	TRBV19	12	TGTGCTAGCGGGAGGATCTACAATGAGCAGTTCTTC	CASGRIYNEQFF
NA	TRBJ1-2	NA	TRBV14	14	TGTGCCAGCAGCCAATCCGCAGGGATATATGGCTACACCTTC	CASSQSAGIYGYTF
NA	TRBJ2-7	NA	TRBV5-1	11	TGCGCCAGCACCCAGGGTTACGAGCAGTACTTC	CASTQGYEQYF
NA	TRBJ2-2	NA	TRBV5-4	16	TGTGCCAGCAGCTTGCAGAGGGGGCGGGGCACCGGGGAGCTGTTTTTT	CASSLQRGRGTGELFF
NA	TRBJ1-1	NA	TRBV5-4	13	TGTGCCAGCAGCTTCCCCACGGACACTGAAGCTTTCTTT	CASSFPTDTEAFF
NA	TRBJ2-5	NA	TRBV7-9	15	TGTGCCAGCAGCTTAGCAGGGACTCATCGCGAGACCCAGTACTTC	CASSLAGTHRETQYF
NA	TRBJ2-2	NA	TRBV4-3	14	TGCGCCAGCAGCCAAGTACGGGAGACCGGGGAGCTGTTTTTT	CASSQVRETGELFF
NA	TRBJ2-1	TRBD2	TRBV29-1	14	TGCAGCAGCAGGCGGGAGGACTCCTACAATGAGCAGTTCTTC	CSSRREDSYNEQFF
NA	TRBJ2-5	NA	TRBV14	15	TGTGCCAGCAGCCGCTCCGGGTTGCTTAGGGAGACCCAGTACTTC	CASSRSGLLRETQYF
NA	TRBJ2-7	TRBD2	TRBV4-3	18	TGCGCCAGCAGCCAACAATGGAATAGCGGGAGAGCCTCCTACGAGCAGTACTTC	CASSQQWNSGRASYEQYF
NA	TRBJ1-4	TRBD1	TRBV9	14	TGTGCCAGCAGCGTACAGGGGGCTAATGAAAAACTGTTTTTT	CASSVQGANEKLFF
NA	TRBJ1-1	TRBD1	TRBV5-4	15	TGTGCCAGCAGCGAACCGACAGGGTATGCGACTGAAGCTTTCTTT	CASSEPTGYATEAFF
NA	TRBJ2-5	NA	TRBV6-5	14	TGTGCCAGCTCCAGGGGTCCGTACCAAGAGACCCAGTACTTC	CASSRGPYQETQYF
NA	TRBJ1-3	NA	TRBV13	14	TGTGCCAGCAGCCCAACAGGGTCTGGAAACACCATATATTTT	CASSPTGSGNTIYF
NA	TRBJ1-5	TRBD1	TRBV5-1	15	TGCGCCAGCAGCATGGGGGACAGGGGGAATCAGCCCCAGCATTTT	CASSMGDRGNQPQHF
NA	TRBJ2-3	NA	TRBV10-3	12	TGTGCCGGCGGATTGGGCACAGATACGCAGTATTTT	CAGGLGTDTQYF
NA	TRBJ1-4	NA	TRBV13	15	TGTGCCAGCAGCTTAGGTTTCCAGGGCGAGGAAAAACTGTTTTTT	CASSLGFQGEEKLFF
NA	TRBJ2-3	NA	TRBV18	15	TGTGCCAGCTCACCACCTGGGGGCGGCTCAGATACGCAGTATTTT	CASSPPGGGSDTQYF
NA	TRBJ2-1	TRBD2	TRBV28	17	TGTGCCAGCAGTTTTGATCTCGGCGGGAGCTCCTACAATGAGCAGTTCTTC	CASSFDLGGSSYNEQFF
NA	TRBJ2-1	NA	TRBV4-3	15	TGCGCCAGCAGCCAAGCGGGTAGCTCCTACAATGAGCAGTTCTTC	CASSQAGSSYNEQFF
NA	TRBJ1-5	NA	TRBV27	18	TGTGCCAGCAGTCCCTTAAGAGGAGGGGTAGGCAGCAATCAGCCCCAGCATTTT	CASSPLRGGVGSNQPQHF
NA	TRBJ2-5	NA	TRBV27	15	TGTGCCACTCGGATGGGGGGACTCCCTCAAGAGACCCAGTACTTC	CATRMGGLPQETQYF
NA	TRBJ2-3	NA	TRBV7-3	13	TGTGCCAGCAGCACTTGGGCCGCAGATACGCAGTATTTT	CASSTWAADTQYF
NA	TRBJ2-3	TRBD2	TRBV2	18	TGTGCCAGCAGTGGACTAGCGGGAGGGGGATCTAGCACAGATACGCAGTATTTT	CASSGLAGGGSSTDTQYF
NA	TRBJ2-7	NA	TRBV10-3	16	TGTGCCATCAGTGACCAACAAAGGGGTCCGGGTTACGAGCAGTACTTC	CAISDQQRGPGYEQYF
few	TRBJ1-5	NA	TRBV28	14	TGTGCCAGCAGTTTAAATCCTTCCAATCAGCCCCAGCATTTT	CASSLNPSNQPQHF
NA	TRBJ2-7	NA	TRBV7-2	14	TGTGCCAGCAGCCACCCAAGCAGGGGATACGAGCAGTACTTC	CASSHPSRGYEQYF
NA	TRBJ1-1	NA	TRBV9	14	TGTGCCAGCAGCAGAGCTTCCGTGAACACTGAAGCTTTCTTT	CASSRASVNTEAFF
NA	TRBJ1-3	TRBD1	TRBV29-1	15	TGCAGCGTTGCAGGGGGCGACCTCTCTGGAAACACCATATATTTT	CSVAGGDLSGNTIYF
NA	TRBJ2-4	TRBD1	TRBV28	20	TGTGCCAGCAGACCCACACCAGGGGGCACCTTTGCTTTGGCCAAAAACATTCAGTACTTC	CASRPTPGGTFALAKNIQYF
NA	TRBJ2-5	NA	TRBV7-7	13	TGTGCTAGCAGCTTGAGACTGGAAGAGACCCAGTACTTC	CASSLRLEETQYF
NA	TRBJ2-7	TRBD2	TRBV27	15	TGTGCCAGCAGGGGGACTAGCGGGAGCTCCTACGAGCAGTACTTC	CASRGTSGSSYEQYF
NA	TRBJ2-1	TRBD2	TRBV4-2	18	TGTGCCAGCAGCCAAGATCCTAGCGGGAGAGGTGGGCGCGATGAGCAGTTCTTC	CASSQDPSGRGGRDEQFF
few	TRBJ2-7	TRBD2	TRBV4-3	16	TGCGCCAGCAGCCAAGATGTCGGCGGGGGATCCTACGAGCAGTACTTC	CASSQDVGGGSYEQYF
NA	TRBJ2-5	NA	TRBV5-5	13	TGTGCCAGCAGCTTGGTAGACCAAGAGACCCAGTACTTC	CASSLVDQETQYF
NA	TRBJ2-2	NA	TRBV9	16	TGTGCCAGCAGCGTATTTGGGGGGTCGGCCACCGGGGAGCTGTTTTTT	CASSVFGGSATGELFF
NA	TRBJ1-4	NA	TRBV7-6	17	TGTGCCAGCAGCTTAGCCACCCCTATGGTTGGTAATGAAAAACTGTTTTTT	CASSLATPMVGNEKLFF